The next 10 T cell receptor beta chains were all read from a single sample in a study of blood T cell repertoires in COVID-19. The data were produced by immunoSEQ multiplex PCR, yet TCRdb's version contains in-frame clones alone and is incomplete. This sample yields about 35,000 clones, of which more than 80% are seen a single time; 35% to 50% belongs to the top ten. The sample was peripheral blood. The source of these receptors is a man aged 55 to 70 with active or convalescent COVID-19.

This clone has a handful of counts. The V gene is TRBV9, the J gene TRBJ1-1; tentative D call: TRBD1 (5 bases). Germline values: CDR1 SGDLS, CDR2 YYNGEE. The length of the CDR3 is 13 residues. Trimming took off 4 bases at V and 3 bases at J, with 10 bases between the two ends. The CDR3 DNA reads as TGTGCCAGCAGCAGACAGTTAGACACTGAAGCTTTCTTT. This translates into CASSRQLDTEAFF.

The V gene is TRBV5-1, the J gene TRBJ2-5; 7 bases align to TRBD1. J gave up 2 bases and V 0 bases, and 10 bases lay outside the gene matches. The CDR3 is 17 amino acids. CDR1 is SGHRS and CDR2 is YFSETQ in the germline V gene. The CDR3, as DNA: TGCGCCAGCAGCTTGGTCCCCCGACAGGGCAGACAAGAGACCCAGTACTTC. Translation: CASSLVPRQGRQETQYF.

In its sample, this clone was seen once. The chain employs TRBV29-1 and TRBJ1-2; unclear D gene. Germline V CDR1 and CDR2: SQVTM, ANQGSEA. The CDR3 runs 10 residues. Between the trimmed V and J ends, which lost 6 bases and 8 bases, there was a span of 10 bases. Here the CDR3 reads CSVDHGGYTF. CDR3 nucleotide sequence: TGCAGCGTAGACCACGGGGGCTACACCTTC.

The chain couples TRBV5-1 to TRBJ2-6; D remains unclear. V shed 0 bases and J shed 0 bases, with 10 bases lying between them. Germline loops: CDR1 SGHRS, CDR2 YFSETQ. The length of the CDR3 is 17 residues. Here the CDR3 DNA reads TGCGCCAGCAGCTTGGGTATTATTATCTCTGGGGCCAACGTCCTGACTTTC. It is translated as CASSLGIIISGANVLTF.

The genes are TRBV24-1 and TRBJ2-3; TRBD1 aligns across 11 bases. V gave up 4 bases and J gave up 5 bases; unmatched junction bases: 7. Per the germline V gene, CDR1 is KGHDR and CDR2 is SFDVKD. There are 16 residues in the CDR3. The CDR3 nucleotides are TGTGCCACCAGTGAATCCAGGACAGGGGGCCAAGATACGCAGTATTTT. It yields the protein CATSESRTGGQDTQYF.

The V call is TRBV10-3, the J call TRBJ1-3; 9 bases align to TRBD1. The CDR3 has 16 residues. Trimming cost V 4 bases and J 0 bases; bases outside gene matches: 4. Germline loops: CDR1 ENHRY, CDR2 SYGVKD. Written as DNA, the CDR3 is TGTGCCATCAGTGGGGGACAGGGTGGCTCTGGAAACACCATATATTTT. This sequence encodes CAISGGQGGSGNTIYF.

The CDR3 loop is CATRLAGGPAGELFF. CDR3 DNA: TGTGCCACCAGATTAGCGGGAGGGCCTGCCGGGGAGCTGTTTTTT. The chain has TRBV7-9 and TRBJ2-2; 11 bases align to TRBD2. The V segment lost 10 bases and the J segment 6 bases; nucleotides outside the gene matches: 10. The CDR3 loop spans 15 amino acids. CDR1 and CDR2 (germline): SEHNR, FQNEAQ (reference sequence).

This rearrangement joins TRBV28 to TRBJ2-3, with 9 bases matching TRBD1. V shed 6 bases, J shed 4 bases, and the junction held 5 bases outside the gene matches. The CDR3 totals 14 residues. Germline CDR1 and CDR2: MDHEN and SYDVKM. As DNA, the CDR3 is TGTGCCAGCAGGGGAGACAGGGGGGCAGATACGCAGTATTTT. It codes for CASRGDRGADTQYF. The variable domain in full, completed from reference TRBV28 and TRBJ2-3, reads DVKVTQSSRYLVKRTGEKVFLECVQDMDHENMFWYRQDPGLGLRLIYFSYDVKMKEKGDIPEGYSVSREKKERFSLILESASTNQTSMYLCASRGDRGADTQYFGPGTRLTVL.

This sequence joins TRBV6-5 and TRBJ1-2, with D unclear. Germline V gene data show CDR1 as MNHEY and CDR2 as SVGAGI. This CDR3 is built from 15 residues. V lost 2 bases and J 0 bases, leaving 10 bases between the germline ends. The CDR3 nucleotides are TGTGCCAGCAGTTACGGCGACATTACTAACTATGGCTACACCTTC. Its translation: CASSYGDITNYGYTF.

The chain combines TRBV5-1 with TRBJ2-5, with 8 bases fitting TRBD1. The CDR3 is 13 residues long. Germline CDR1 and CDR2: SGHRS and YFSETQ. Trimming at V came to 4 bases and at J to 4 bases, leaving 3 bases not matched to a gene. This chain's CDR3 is CASSQGAGETQYF. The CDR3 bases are TGCGCCAGCAGCCAGGGGGCTGGAGAGACCCAGTACTTC.